This TCR beta chain was sequenced for a study of T cells in Graves' hyperthyroidism and ophthalmopathy. Study details: It was at initial diagnosis, before any treatment, that peripheral blood was collected.

Regions amplified from RNA transcripts were the TCR beta CDR3 regions. A first-round RT-PCR of the TCR CDR3 used the HTBI primer set. TCRdb fed the multiplex PCR reads into MiXCR, producing one record per CDR3 protein. The table has approximately 700,000 distinct CDR3 sequences, approximately 16% seen once; the top ten hold roughly 8%. This clonotype was detected ten times or more. Its antigen remains unidentified. Study-level points and caveats: In the blood, most expanded thyroid clonotypes above 0.001 appeared as well.

This CDR3 spans 15 amino acids. V lost 5 bases and J lost 2, with 13 bases in between. The germline V gene encodes CDR1 MNHNS and CDR2 SASEGT. This clonotype was sampled from a man aged 18 to 35 with Graves' hyperthyroidism. Specimen: blood. The V call is TRBV6-1, the J call TRBJ2-1; D possibly corresponds to TRBD2 (6 bases). The CDR3 DNA reads as TGTGCCAGCAGTTATTTGCGGGATCCCTACAATGAGCAGTTCTTC. Translation: CASSYLRDPYNEQFF.